These 13 T cell receptor beta chains were sequenced from one sample in a study of CD8 T cells in Susac syndrome. An amount of RNA that ranged from roughly 0.5 to 1 ug was reverse transcribed with random hexamers. TCRdb passed the immunoSEQ multiplex PCR reads through MiXCR, listing each CDR3 protein once. In the table there are under 200,000 distinct CDR3 sequences, about 91% of which are singletons. Sequenced sample: CD4+ T cells from PBMCs. The receptors were gathered from a human donor with Susac syndrome.

CDR3 DNA sequence: TGTGCCAGCAGTCTACTACGTATAGATACGCAGTATTTT. Protein product: CASSLLRIDTQYF. The V gene is TRBV12-3 or TRBV12-4, the J gene TRBJ2-3, with no clear D. This CDR3 contains 13 residues. V lost 5 bases and J 5 bases, leaving 11 bases between the germline ends.

The V gene is TRBV9, the J gene TRBJ1-1, with a tentative D call TRBD1 (5 bases). The CDR3 covers 17 residues. The germline V gene has CDR1 SGDLS and CDR2 YYNGEE. V gave up 3 bases and J gave up 1 base, with 19 bases separating them. In nucleotides, the CDR3 is TGTGCCAGCAGCGGAAAAAGAATGACAGACACGAACACTGAAGCTTTCTTT. Translated, it gives CASSGKRMTDTNTEAFF.

The rearrangement links TRBV28 to TRBJ2-7, with a weak D call TRBD1 (6 bases). Germline V CDR1 and CDR2: MDHEN, SYDVKM. The CDR3 extends over 15 amino acids. The germline V and J ends were trimmed by 7 bases and 0 bases, with 16 bases remaining between them. CDR3 coding DNA: TGTGCCAGCAACCTCCCGATGGGGGCCTCCTACGAGCAGTACTTC. It encodes CASNLPMGASYEQYF.

V usage is TRBV11-2 and J usage is TRBJ2-5; D is undetermined. Germline CDR1 SGHAT, CDR2 FQNNGV. Trimming stripped 2 bases from V and 0 bases from J, with 4 bases between. The CDR3 extends over 13 amino acids. Here the CDR3 reads CASSLKHQETQYF. The CDR3 DNA follows: TGTGCCAGCAGCTTAAAACACCAAGAGACCCAGTACTTC.

The V and J genes are TRBV20-1 and TRBJ2-1; TRBD2 matches at 12 bases. CDR3 length: 15 amino acids. Per the germline V gene, CDR1 is DFQATT and CDR2 is SNEGSKA (reference sequence). V shed 3 bases, J shed 8 bases, and the junction held 8 bases outside the gene matches. CDR3 protein: CSASRASGREDEQFF. CDR3 DNA sequence: TGCAGTGCTAGTCGCGCTAGCGGGAGGGAGGATGAGCAGTTCTTC.

The chain recombines TRBV30 with TRBJ2-1, with D possibly matching TRBD2 (6 bases). The germline V and J ends were trimmed by 6 bases and 9 bases, with 18 bases remaining between them. CDR1 GTSNPN and CDR2 SVGIG come from the germline V gene (reference sequence). This CDR3 has 13 amino acids. The CDR3 DNA follows: TGTGCCTGCACCGGGACTTTGGGCACTGAGCAGTTCTTC. Encoded protein: CACTGTLGTEQFF.

This sequence joins TRBV6-1 and TRBJ2-1, with 9 bases that match TRBD2. CDR1 and CDR2 (germline): MNHNS, SASEGT. The ends lost 6 bases at V and 10 bases at J; junction bases unmatched: 16. CDR3 length: 16 residues. In nucleotides, the CDR3 is TGTGCCAGCAGCCTCCAGCCGGGACTAGCCTTGCGCGAGCAGTTCTTC. It encodes CASSLQPGLALREQFF.

In regard to this clonotype: Its ends do not fully match the called genes, so a read error is possible. V and J are TRBV6-5 and TRBJ2-1; no clear D gene. Germline-derived CDR1 and CDR2 are MNHEY and SVGAGI. The CDR3 is 13 amino acids. As DNA, the CDR3 is TGTGCCAGCAGTGTGATAGAGGCCGCCGGTCGGATCTTC. It codes for CASSVIEAAGRIF.

The chain employs TRBV18 and TRBJ2-7; possible D gene TRBD1, 5 bases. Trimming removed 2 bases at V and 0 bases at J, with 17 bases between. Germline V gives CDR1 KGHSH, CDR2 LQKENI. The CDR3 contains 17 residues. This CDR3 reads CASSPFTPLDSSYEQYF. CDR3 DNA sequence: TGTGCCAGCTCACCATTCACACCCCTTGACAGCTCCTACGAGCAGTACTTC.

V gene TRBV5-1 combines with J gene TRBJ2-1; 7 nucleotides match TRBD2. The germline gives CDR1 SGHRS, CDR2 YFSETQ. CDR3 length equals 15 residues. V gave up 0 bases and J gave up 5 bases; unmatched junction bases: 5. DNA for the CDR3: TGCGCCAGCAGCTTGGTGGGGGAGGGCCACAATGAGCAGTTCTTC. Translation: CASSLVGEGHNEQFF.

This clonotype was detected a few times. This sequence joins TRBV6-5 and TRBJ1-2; unclear D gene. V lost 6 bases, J lost 7 bases, and 6 bases lay in between. The CDR3 is 10 residues long. The germline CDR1 and CDR2 sequences are MNHEY and SVGAGI. The DNA for the CDR3 is TGTGCCAGCAGGGGAAGTGGCTACACCTTC. This gives the protein CASRGSGYTF.

V usage is TRBV30 and J usage is TRBJ1-1; 9 bases align to TRBD1. This CDR3 has 14 amino acids. Germline lookup yields CDR1 GTSNPN and CDR2 SVGIG (reference sequence). V was clipped by 4 bases and J by 7 bases; unmatched bases: 10. The CDR3 sequence is CAWILTGGMGEAFF. In nucleotides, the CDR3 is TGTGCCTGGATTCTTACAGGGGGCATGGGTGAAGCTTTCTTT. The full variable domain, with the rest looked up from reference TRBV30 and TRBJ1-1, is SQTIHQWPATLVQPVGSPLSLECTVEGTSNPNLYWYRQAAGRGLQLLFYSVGIGQISSEVPQNLSASRPQDRQFILSSKKLLLSDSGFYLCAWILTGGMGEAFFGQGTRLTVV.

This rearrangement joins TRBV28 to TRBJ2-7; 7 positions match TRBD2. Trimming took 1 base from V and 2 from J; bases not matched to a gene: 14. CDR3 length: 18 residues. Germline assignment: CDR1 MDHEN and CDR2 SYDVKM. In nucleotides, the CDR3 is TGTGCCAGCAGTTTATCGGCTAGCGGAACTCTCCTTCCCTACGAGCAGTACTTC. It yields the protein CASSLSASGTLLPYEQYF. Together with reference TRBV28 and TRBJ2-7, the CDR3 gives the full variable domain: DVKVTQSSRYLVKRTGEKVFLECVQDMDHENMFWYRQDPGLGLRLIYFSYDVKMKEKGDIPEGYSVSREKKERFSLILESASTNQTSMYLCASSLSASGTLLPYEQYFGPGTRLTVT.